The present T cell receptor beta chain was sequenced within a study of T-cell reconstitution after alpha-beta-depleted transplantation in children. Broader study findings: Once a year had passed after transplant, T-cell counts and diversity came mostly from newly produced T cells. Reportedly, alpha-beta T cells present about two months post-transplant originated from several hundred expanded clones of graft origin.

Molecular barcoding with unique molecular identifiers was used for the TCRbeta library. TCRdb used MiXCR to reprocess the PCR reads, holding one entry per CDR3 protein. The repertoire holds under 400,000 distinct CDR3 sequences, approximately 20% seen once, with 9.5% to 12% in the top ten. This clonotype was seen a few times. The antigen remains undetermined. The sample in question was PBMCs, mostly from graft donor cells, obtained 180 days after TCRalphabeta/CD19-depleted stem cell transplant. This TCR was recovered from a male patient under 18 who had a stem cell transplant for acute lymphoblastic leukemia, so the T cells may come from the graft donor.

CDR3 nucleotide sequence: TGCGCCAGCAGCCGGGTAGCGGGAATAGAGACCCAGTACTTC. This codes for CASSRVAGIETQYF. This chain joins TRBV4-1 and TRBJ2-5; 8 bases are a match to TRBD2. The CDR3 consists of 14 residues. The V and J ends lost 4 bases and 4 bases, in that order; junction bases with no gene match: 5. Germline V gene sequence: CDR1 MGHRA, CDR2 YSYEKL.